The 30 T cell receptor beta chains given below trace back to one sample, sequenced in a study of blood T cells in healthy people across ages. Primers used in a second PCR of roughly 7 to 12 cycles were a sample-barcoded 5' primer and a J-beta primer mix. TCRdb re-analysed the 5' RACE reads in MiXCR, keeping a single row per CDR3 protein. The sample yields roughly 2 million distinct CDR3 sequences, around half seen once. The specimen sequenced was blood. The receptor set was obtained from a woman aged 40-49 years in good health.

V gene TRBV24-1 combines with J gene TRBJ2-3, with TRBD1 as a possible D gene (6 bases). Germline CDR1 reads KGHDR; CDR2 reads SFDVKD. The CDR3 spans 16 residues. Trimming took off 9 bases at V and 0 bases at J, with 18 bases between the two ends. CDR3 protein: CATFHAGTTSTDTQYF. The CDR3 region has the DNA TGTGCCACCTTCCACGCCGGGACAACTAGCACAGATACGCAGTATTTT.

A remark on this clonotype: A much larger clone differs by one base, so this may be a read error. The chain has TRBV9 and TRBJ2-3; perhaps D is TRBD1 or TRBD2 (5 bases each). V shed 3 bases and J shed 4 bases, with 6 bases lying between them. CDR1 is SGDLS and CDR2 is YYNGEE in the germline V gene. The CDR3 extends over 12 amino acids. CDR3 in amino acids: CASSGDADTQYF. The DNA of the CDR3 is TGTGCCAGCAGCGGGGACGCAGATACGCAGTATTTT.

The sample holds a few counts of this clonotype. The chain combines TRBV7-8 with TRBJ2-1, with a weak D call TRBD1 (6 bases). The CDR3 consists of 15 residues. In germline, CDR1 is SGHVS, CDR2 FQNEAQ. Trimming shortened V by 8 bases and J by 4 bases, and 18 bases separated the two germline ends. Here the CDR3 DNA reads TGTGCCAGCGGCAATCGGGGACAAATGTACAATGAGCAGTTCTTC. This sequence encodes CASGNRGQMYNEQFF.

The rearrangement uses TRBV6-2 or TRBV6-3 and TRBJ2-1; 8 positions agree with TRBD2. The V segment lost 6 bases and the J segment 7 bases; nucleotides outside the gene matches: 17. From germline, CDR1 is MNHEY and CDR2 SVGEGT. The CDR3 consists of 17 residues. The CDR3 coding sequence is TGTGCCAGCAGAGGGAGCGGGGGCTCGACCTCACGGAATGAGCAGTTCTTC. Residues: CASRGSGGSTSRNEQFF.

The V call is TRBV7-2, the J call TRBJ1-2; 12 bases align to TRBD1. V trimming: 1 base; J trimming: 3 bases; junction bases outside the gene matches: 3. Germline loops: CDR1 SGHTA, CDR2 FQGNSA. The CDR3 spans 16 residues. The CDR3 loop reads CASSLVGQGADYGYTF. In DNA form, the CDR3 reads TGTGCCAGCAGCTTAGTGGGACAGGGGGCCGACTATGGCTACACCTTC. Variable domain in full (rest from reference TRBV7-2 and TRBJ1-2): GAGVSQSPSNKVTEKGKDVELRCDPISGHTALYWYRQSLGQGLEFLIYFQGNSAPDKSGLPSDRFSAERTGGSVSTLTIQRTQQEDSAVYLCASSLVGQGADYGYTFGSGTRLTVV.

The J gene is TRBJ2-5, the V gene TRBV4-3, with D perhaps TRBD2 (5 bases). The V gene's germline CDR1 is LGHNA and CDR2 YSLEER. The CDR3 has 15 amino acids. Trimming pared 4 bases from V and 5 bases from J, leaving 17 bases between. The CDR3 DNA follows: TGCGCCAGCAGCCCCAGACACTTAGCGAAGGAGACCCAGTACTTC. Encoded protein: CASSPRHLAKETQYF.

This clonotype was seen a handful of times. CDR3 in DNA: TGTGCCAGCAGCCAAACCGGGTCCTCTGGGGCCAACGTCCTGACTTTC. It yields the protein CASSQTGSSGANVLTF. This chain connects TRBV7-2 to TRBJ2-6; D is ambiguous. V lost 5 bases to trimming and J lost 0 bases, with 11 bases between them. CDR3 length equals 16 residues. The V gene's germline CDR1 is SGHTA and CDR2 FQGNSA.

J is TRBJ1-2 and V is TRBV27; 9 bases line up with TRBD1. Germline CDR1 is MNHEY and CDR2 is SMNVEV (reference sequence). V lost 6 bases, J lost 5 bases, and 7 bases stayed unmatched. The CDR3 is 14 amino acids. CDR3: CASRQQGASYGYTF. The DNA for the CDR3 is TGTGCCAGCAGGCAACAGGGGGCCAGTTATGGCTACACCTTC.

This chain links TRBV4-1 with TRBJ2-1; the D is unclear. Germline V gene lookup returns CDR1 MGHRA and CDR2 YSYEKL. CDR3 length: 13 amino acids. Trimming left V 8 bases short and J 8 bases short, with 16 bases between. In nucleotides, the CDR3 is TGCGCCAGCGTAGGGCGGTTTCGGGATGAGCAGTTCTTC. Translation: CASVGRFRDEQFF.

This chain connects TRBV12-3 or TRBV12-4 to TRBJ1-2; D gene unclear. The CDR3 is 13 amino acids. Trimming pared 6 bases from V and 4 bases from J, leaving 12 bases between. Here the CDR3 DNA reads TGTGCCAGCAGCCAAGTCCAGGCCTATGGCTACACCTTC. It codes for CASSQVQAYGYTF.

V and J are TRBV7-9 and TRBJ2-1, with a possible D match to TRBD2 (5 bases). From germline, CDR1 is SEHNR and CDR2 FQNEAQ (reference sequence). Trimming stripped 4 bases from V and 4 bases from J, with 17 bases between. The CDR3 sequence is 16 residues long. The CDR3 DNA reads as TGTGCCAGCAGCTCTATCGGGATAGGGCAATACAATGAGCAGTTCTTC. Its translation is CASSSIGIGQYNEQFF.

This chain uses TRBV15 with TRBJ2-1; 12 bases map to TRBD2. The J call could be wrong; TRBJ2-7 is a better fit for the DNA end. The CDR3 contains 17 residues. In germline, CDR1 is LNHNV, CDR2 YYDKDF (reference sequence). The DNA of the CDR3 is TGTGCCACCAGACTAGCGGGGGGACGGAGCTCCTACAATGAGCAGTACTTC. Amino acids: CATRLAGGRSSYNEQYF.

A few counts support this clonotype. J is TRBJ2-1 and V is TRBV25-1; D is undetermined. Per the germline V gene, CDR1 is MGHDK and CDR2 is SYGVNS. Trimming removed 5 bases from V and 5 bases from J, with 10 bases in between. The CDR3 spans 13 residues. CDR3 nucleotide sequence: TGTGCCAGCAGTAGTGCCCTAGACAATGAGCAGTTCTTC. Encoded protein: CASSSALDNEQFF.

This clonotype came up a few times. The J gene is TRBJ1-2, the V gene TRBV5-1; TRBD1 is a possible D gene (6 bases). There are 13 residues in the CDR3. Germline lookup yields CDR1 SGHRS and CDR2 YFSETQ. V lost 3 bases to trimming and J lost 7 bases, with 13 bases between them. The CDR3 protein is CASSSAQGSGYTF. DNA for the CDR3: TGCGCCAGCAGCTCGGCACAGGGATCTGGCTACACCTTC.

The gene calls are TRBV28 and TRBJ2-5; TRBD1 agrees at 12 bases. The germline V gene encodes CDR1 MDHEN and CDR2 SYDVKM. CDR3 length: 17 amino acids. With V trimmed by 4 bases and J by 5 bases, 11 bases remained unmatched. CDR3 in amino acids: CASSSVVGDRGHETQYF. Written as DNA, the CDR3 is TGTGCCAGCAGTTCAGTAGTAGGGGACAGGGGGCACGAGACCCAGTACTTC.

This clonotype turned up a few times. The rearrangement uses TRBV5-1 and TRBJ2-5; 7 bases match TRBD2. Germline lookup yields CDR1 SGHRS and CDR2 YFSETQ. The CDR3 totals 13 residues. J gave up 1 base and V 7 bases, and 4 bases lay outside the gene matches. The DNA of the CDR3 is TGCGCCAGCGGACTAGGGACCCAAGAGACCCAGTACTTC. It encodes CASGLGTQETQYF.

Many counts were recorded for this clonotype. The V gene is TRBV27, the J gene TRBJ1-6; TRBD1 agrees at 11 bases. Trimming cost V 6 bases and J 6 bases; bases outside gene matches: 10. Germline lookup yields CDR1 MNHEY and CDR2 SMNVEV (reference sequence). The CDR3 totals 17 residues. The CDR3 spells CASRPTGTGGVNSPLHF. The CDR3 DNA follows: TGTGCCAGCAGGCCAACCGGGACAGGGGGTGTTAATTCACCCCTCCACTTT.

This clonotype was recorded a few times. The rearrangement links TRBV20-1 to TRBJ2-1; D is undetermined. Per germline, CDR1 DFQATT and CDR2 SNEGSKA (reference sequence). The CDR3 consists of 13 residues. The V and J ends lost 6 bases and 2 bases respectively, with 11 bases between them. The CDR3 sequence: CSAKIFPYNEQFF. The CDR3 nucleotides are TGCAGTGCCAAAATCTTCCCCTACAATGAGCAGTTCTTC.

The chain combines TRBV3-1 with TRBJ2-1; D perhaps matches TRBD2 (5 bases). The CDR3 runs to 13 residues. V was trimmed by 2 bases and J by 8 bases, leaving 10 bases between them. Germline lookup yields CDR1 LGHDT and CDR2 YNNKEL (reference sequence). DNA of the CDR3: TGTGCCAGCAGCCAAAGAGGGAAGTATGAGCAGTTCTTC. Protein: CASSQRGKYEQFF.

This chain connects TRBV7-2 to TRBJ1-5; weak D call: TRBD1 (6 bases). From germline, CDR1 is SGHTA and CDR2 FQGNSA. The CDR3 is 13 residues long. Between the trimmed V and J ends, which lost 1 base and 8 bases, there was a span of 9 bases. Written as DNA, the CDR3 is TGTGCCAGCAGCTTAGGGACAGTCAAGCCCCAGCATTTT. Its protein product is CASSLGTVKPQHF.

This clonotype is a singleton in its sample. The CDR3 nucleotides are TGCAGTGCCATCGAGGGTGGTTACAATAAGCAGTACTTC. It yields the protein CSAIEGGYNKQYF. The V call is TRBV20-1, the J call TRBJ2-5; TRBD2 is a possible D gene (5 bases). The V end lost 6 bases, the J end lost 11 bases, and 22 bases lay between the germline ends. Germline CDR1 and CDR2: DFQATT and SNEGSKA (reference sequence). The CDR3 is 13 residues long.

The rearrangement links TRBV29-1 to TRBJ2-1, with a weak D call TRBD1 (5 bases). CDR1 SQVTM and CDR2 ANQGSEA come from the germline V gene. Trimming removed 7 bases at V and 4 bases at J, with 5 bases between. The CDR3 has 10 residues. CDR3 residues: CSGQYNEQFF. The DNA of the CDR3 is TGCAGCGGACAGTACAATGAGCAGTTCTTC.

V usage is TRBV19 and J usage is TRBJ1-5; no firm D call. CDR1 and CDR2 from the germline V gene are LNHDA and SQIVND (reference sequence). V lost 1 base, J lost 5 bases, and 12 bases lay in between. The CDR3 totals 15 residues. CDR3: CASSIGPGSDQPQHF. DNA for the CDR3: TGTGCCAGTAGTATAGGGCCAGGATCGGATCAGCCCCAGCATTTT.

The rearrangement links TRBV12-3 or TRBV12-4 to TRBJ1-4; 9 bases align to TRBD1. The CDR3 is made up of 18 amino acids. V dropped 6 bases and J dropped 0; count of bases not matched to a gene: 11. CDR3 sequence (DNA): TGTGCCAGCAGCAGACCGGGACAGGGTTGTGCAACTAATGAAAAACTGTTTTTT. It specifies CASSRPGQGCATNEKLFF.

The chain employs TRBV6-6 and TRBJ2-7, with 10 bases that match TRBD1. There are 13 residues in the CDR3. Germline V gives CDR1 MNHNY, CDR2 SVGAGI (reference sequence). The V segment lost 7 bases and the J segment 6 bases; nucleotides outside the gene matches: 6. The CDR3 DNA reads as TGTGCCAGCATGAGGGGACAGGGGCGCGAGCAGTACTTC. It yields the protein CASMRGQGREQYF.

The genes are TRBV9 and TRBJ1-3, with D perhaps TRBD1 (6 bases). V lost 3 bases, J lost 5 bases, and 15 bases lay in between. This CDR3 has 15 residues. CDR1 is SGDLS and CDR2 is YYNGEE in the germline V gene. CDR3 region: CASSADGGGRNTIYF. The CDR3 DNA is TGTGCCAGCAGCGCGGACGGAGGGGGGAGAAACACCATATATTTT. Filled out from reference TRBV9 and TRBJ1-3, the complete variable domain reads DSGVTQTPKHLITATGQRVTLRCSPRSGDLSVYWYQQSLDQGLQFLIQYYNGEERAKGNILERFSAQQFPDLHSELNLSSLELGDSALYFCASSADGGGRNTIYFGEGSWLTVV.

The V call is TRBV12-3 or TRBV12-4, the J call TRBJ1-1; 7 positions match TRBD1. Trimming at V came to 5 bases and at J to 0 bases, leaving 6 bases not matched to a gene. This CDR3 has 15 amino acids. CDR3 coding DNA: TGTGCCAGCAGTCGACCACAGGGGATGAACACTGAAGCTTTCTTT. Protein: CASSRPQGMNTEAFF.

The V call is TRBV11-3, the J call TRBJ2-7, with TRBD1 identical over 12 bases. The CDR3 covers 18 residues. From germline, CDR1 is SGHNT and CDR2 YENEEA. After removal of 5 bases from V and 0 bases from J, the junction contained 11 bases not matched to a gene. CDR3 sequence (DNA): TGTGCCAGCAGCCCTGGGACAGGGGGCCGGTCCAGCTCCTACGAGCAGTACTTC. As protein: CASSPGTGGRSSSYEQYF.

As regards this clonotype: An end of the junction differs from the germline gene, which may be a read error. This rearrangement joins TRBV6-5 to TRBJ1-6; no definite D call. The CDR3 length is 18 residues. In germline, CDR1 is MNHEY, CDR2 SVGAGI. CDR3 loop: CASSYSLPGSSYNSPLHF. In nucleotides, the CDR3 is TGTGCCAGTAGTTACTCTCTTCCCGGTTCCTCCTATAATTCACCCCTCCACTTT.

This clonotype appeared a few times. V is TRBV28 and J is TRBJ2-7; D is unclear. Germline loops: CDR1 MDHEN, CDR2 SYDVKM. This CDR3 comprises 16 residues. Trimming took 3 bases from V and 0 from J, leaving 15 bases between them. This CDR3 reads CASSFRKGKPSYEQYF. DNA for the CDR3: TGTGCCAGCAGTTTTCGGAAGGGAAAACCCTCCTACGAGCAGTACTTC.